The 26 T cell receptor beta chains below were found in one sample sequenced in a study of OX40 agonist ivuxolimab in advanced cancers. Library construction relied on the immunoSEQ multiplex PCR assay. TCRdb mirrors the immuneACCESS table, restricted to in-frame sequences. Some clones are absent from its copies; in checked studies, under half trace to an unresolved V gene, and the reason for the others is unknown. Recorded for this sample are 70,000 to 85,000 clones; about 94% of them occurred a single time. 8% to 13% of the sample is in the top ten clones. The source material was CD4+ or CD8+ T cells sorted from blood, sampled in a trial of the OX40 agonist ivuxolimab. These receptors came from an adult with an advanced solid tumor such as melanoma, head and neck, liver or kidney cancer.

This chain connects TRBV7-9 to TRBJ2-5; D is unclear. Trimming removed 1 base at V and 10 bases at J, with 7 bases between. This CDR3 region has 11 residues. Germline V lookup: CDR1 SEHNR, CDR2 FQNEAQ (reference sequence). For the CDR3, the DNA is TGTGCCAGCAGCTTAGATTTACGCCAGTACTTC. This translates into CASSLDLRQYF.

The V gene is TRBV6-5, the J gene TRBJ1-3, with 8 nucleotides matching TRBD1. J lost 10 bases, V lost 5 bases, and 4 bases had no gene match. The CDR3 is 12 residues long. Germline lookup yields CDR1 MNHEY and CDR2 SVGAGI. CDR3 bases: TGTGCCAGCAGTCCTTACAGGGGGACCATATATTTT. It translates to CASSPYRGTIYF.

This chain links TRBV2 with TRBJ1-1; 7 bases line up with TRBD1. The CDR3 runs to 14 residues. After removal of 11 bases from V and 4 bases from J, the junction contained 13 bases not matched to a gene. In germline, CDR1 is SNHLY, CDR2 FYNNEI. The CDR3 region has the DNA TGTGCCTCGGGGGACAGTCGTATCGCCACTGAAGCTTTCTTT. Protein product: CASGDSRIATEAFF.

This sequence joins TRBV11-2 and TRBJ2-3; possible D gene TRBD2, 6 bases. The CDR3 extends over 16 amino acids. V was clipped by 0 bases and J by 5 bases, with 15 bases between them. The germline CDR1 and CDR2 sequences are SGHAT and FQNNGV. CDR3 sequence (DNA): TGTGCCAGCAGCTTAGAGCGCGGGAAGGATAAAGATACGCAGTATTTT. Encoded protein: CASSLERGKDKDTQYF.

To note about this clone: Mismatch with germline at one junction end may stem from a read error. J is TRBJ2-7 and V is TRBV6-5, with D uncertain. CDR1 and CDR2 from the germline V gene are MNHEY and SVGAGI. The CDR3 covers 14 residues. The CDR3 spells CASSYTMESYGQYF. The CDR3 nucleotides read TGTGCCAGCAGTTACACGATGGAATCCTACGGGCAGTACTTC.

The chain couples TRBV7-8 to TRBJ1-2; no firm D call. V lost 2 bases and J 6 bases, leaving 10 bases between the germline ends. The CDR3 covers 13 residues. Germline V gives CDR1 SGHVS, CDR2 FQNEAQ. CDR3 DNA: TGTGCCAGCAGCTTAACTCAATTAGATGGCTACACCTTC. This codes for CASSLTQLDGYTF.

The J gene is TRBJ2-2, the V gene TRBV4-3, with 10 nucleotides matching TRBD1. Germline CDR1 reads LGHNA; CDR2 reads YSLEER. With V trimmed by 5 bases and J by 5 bases, 5 bases remained unmatched. This CDR3 is 15 amino acids long. The CDR3 nucleotides read TGCGCCAGCAGCGACGGGACAGGGGTTACCGGGGAGCTGTTTTTT. Its translation: CASSDGTGVTGELFF.

This clone was picked up a small number of times. The chain combines TRBV11-3 with TRBJ2-5; TRBD2 matches 7 bases. This CDR3 region has 16 residues. Per germline, CDR1 SGHNT and CDR2 YENEEA. J lost 1 base, V lost 5 bases, and 10 bases had no gene match. Here the CDR3 reads CASSPPKRESQETQYF. CDR3 sequence (DNA): TGTGCCAGCAGCCCCCCCAAGCGGGAAAGCCAAGAGACCCAGTACTTC.

The chain has TRBV29-1 and TRBJ2-2; 8 nucleotides align to TRBD1. The CDR3 is made up of 15 amino acids. V shed 6 bases, J shed 9 bases, and the junction held 15 bases outside the gene matches. CDR1 and CDR2 from the germline V gene are SQVTM and ANQGSEA. CDR3 in amino acids: CSVTTMDRDGRELFF. The CDR3 nucleotides read TGCAGCGTCACCACCATGGACAGGGACGGGAGGGAGCTGTTTTTT.

The chain links TRBV5-6 to TRBJ2-7; D call uncertain. V gave up 5 bases and J gave up 2 bases, with 11 bases separating them. Germline CDR1 SGHDT, CDR2 YYEEEE. The CDR3 consists of 13 residues. CDR3 in amino acids: CASSFPGPYEQYF. The CDR3 DNA reads TGTGCCAGCAGTTTCCCCGGGCCCTACGAGCAGTACTTC.

This clone was recorded only once. This rearrangement joins TRBV5-8 to TRBJ2-7; no clear D. Trimming cost V 1 base and J 0 bases, with 11 bases left between them. CDR1 is SGHTS, CDR2 YDEGEE, per germline. This CDR3 contains 15 residues. In DNA form, the CDR3 reads TGTGCCAGCAGCTTGACCGACGCGACCTCCTACGAGCAGTACTTC. Protein sequence: CASSLTDATSYEQYF.

Comment on this clone: This sample also contains other DNA sequences that code for the same CDR3. The chain has TRBV11-3 and TRBJ1-1; no definite D call. Deletions cut 3 bases from V and 4 bases from J, with 9 bases between. The CDR3 has 13 residues. Germline V lookup: CDR1 SGHNT, CDR2 YENEEA. The DNA for the CDR3 is TGTGCCAGCAGCTTCCGGGGAGGCACTGAAGCTTTCTTT. Translating gives CASSFRGGTEAFF. Looking up the rest from reference TRBV11-3 and TRBJ1-1 gives the full variable domain: EAGVVQSPRYKIIEKKQPVAFWCNPISGHNTLYWYLQNLGQGPELLIRYENEEAVDDSQLPKDRFSAERLKGVDSTLKIQPAELGDSAVYLCASSFRGGTEAFFGQGTRLTVV.

The CDR3 DNA sequence: TGTGCCAGCAGCTCTGGACAGGTCCTAAGGGGCTACACCTTC. As protein: CASSSGQVLRGYTF. The gene calls are TRBV7-3 and TRBJ1-2, with 7 nucleotides matching TRBD1. The CDR3 extends over 14 amino acids. Germline-derived CDR1 and CDR2 are SGHTA and FQGTGA. V lost 4 bases and J lost 8; bases outside the gene matches: 10.

This clone was detected only once. The CDR3, as DNA: TGTGCCAGCAGCCCGCAGACTACCACCGGGGAGCTGTTTTTT. Protein sequence: CASSPQTTTGELFF. The V call is TRBV7-3, the J call TRBJ2-2; D is possibly TRBD2 (5 bases). V lost 5 bases to trimming and J lost 4 bases, with 11 bases between them. Germline loops: CDR1 SGHTA, CDR2 FQGTGA. The CDR3 consists of 14 residues.

The rearrangement uses TRBV9 and TRBJ2-1; D is perhaps TRBD2 (5 bases). Germline values: CDR1 SGDLS, CDR2 YYNGEE. Trimming took off 4 bases at V and 5 bases at J, with 16 bases between the two ends. This CDR3 spans 15 amino acids. In nucleotides, the CDR3 is TGTGCCAGCAGCTCCCGACGGGTGGAGGACAATGAGCAGTTCTTC. Translated: CASSSRRVEDNEQFF.

This clone has only one observation. The chain uses TRBV7-8 and TRBJ2-5; 7 bases agree with TRBD1. The CDR3 extends over 16 amino acids. CDR1 is SGHVS and CDR2 is FQNEAQ in the germline V gene. V was clipped by 5 bases and J by 8 bases; unmatched bases: 17. In DNA form, the CDR3 reads TGTGCCAGCAGCCGCTCAATCGGGACAGAGGAGTTCACCCAGTACTTC. Its translation: CASSRSIGTEEFTQYF. The full variable domain, with the rest looked up from reference TRBV7-8 and TRBJ2-5, is GAGVSQSPRYKVAKRGQDVALRCDPISGHVSLFWYQQALGQGPEFLTYFQNEAQLDKSGLPSDRFFAERPEGSVSTLKIQRTQQEDSAVYLCASSRSIGTEEFTQYFGPGTRLLVL.

V and J are TRBV27 and TRBJ1-1; 8 nucleotides align to TRBD1. The trim removed 5 bases at V and 5 bases at J, leaving 10 bases unmatched. The CDR3 extends over 15 amino acids. The germline V gene has CDR1 MNHEY and CDR2 SMNVEV (reference sequence). CDR3 in DNA: TGTGCCAGCAGTCCCCGGACAGGGATTAGGACTGAAGCTTTCTTT. Amino acid sequence: CASSPRTGIRTEAFF.

The V call is TRBV28, the J call TRBJ1-1; 7 bases map to TRBD1. From germline, CDR1 is MDHEN and CDR2 SYDVKM. The CDR3 totals 15 residues. The junction had 4 bases not matched to a gene; V was cut back by 2 bases and J by 1 base. The CDR3, as DNA: TGTGCCAGCAGTTTAGGGCAGGGGGGGAACACTGAAGCTTTCTTT. Protein product: CASSLGQGGNTEAFF.

Regarding this clone: At one end, the junction sequence differs from germline, possibly due to a read error. The gene calls are TRBV28 and TRBJ2-5; 7 positions agree with TRBD1. The CDR3 has 11 amino acids. CDR1 is MDHEN, CDR2 SYDVKM, per germline. Here the CDR3 reads CASRDRDSKDF. DNA for the CDR3: TGTGCCAGCAGGGACCGGGACAGCAAGGACTTC.

This sequence joins TRBV6-5 and TRBJ2-7, with D possibly matching TRBD2 (5 bases). Deletions cut 5 bases from V and 5 bases from J, with 19 bases between. The CDR3 has 15 amino acids. Germline loops: CDR1 MNHEY, CDR2 SVGAGI. The CDR3 nucleotides are TGTGCCAGCAGTCGCACCCAACTAGGTTCCCACGAGCAGTACTTC. Amino acids: CASSRTQLGSHEQYF.

This sequence joins TRBV5-6 and TRBJ1-2; D is unresolved. This CDR3 has 12 residues. V was clipped by 2 bases and J by 5 bases, with 7 bases between them. CDR1 is SGHDT and CDR2 is YYEEEE in the germline V gene. In DNA, the CDR3 is TGTGCCAGCAGCTTCAGCGATTATGGCTACACCTTC. Translation: CASSFSDYGYTF.

The genes are TRBV7-9 and TRBJ1-1; 9 nucleotides agree with TRBD1. The CDR3 is made up of 15 amino acids. Germline V lookup: CDR1 SEHNR, CDR2 FQNEAQ (reference sequence). With V trimmed by 6 bases and J by 4 bases, 9 bases remained unmatched. The CDR3 bases are TGTGCCAGCAGTCTGGGACAGGGTGGTCCCACTGAAGCTTTCTTT. The encoded protein is CASSLGQGGPTEAFF.

Written as DNA, the CDR3 is TGTGCCAGCAGCTTTTCGAGCGGGAGGGCCGTCGATGAGCAGTTCTTC. It yields the protein CASSFSSGRAVDEQFF. The chain links TRBV5-4 to TRBJ2-1, with TRBD2 matching over 10 bases. CDR1 and CDR2 from the germline V gene are SGHNT and YYREEE (reference sequence). CDR3 length: 16 residues. The V gene end was trimmed by 2 bases and the J gene end by 8 bases; junction bases not matched to a gene: 10. Drawing the rest from reference TRBV5-4 and TRBJ2-1, the complete variable domain is ETGVTQSPTHLIKTRGQQVTLRCSSQSGHNTVSWYQQALGQGPQFIFQYYREEENGRGNFPPRFSGLQFPNYSSELNVNALELDDSALYLCASSFSSGRAVDEQFFGPGTRLTVL.

The chain uses TRBV9 and TRBJ2-5; D is unresolved. CDR1 and CDR2 (germline): SGDLS, YYNGEE. The CDR3 has 12 amino acids. V lost 3 bases and J lost 2, with 5 bases in between. CDR3 in amino acids: CASSGIQETQYF. The CDR3, as DNA: TGTGCCAGCAGCGGGATACAAGAGACCCAGTACTTC.

The J gene is TRBJ1-2, the V gene TRBV19; the D gene is possibly TRBD1 (5 bases). V dropped 5 bases and J dropped 4 bases, with 17 bases sitting between them. The CDR3 length is 15 residues. From germline, CDR1 is LNHDA and CDR2 SQIVND (reference sequence). The CDR3 protein is CASSGRDGGVYGYTF. The DNA for the CDR3 is TGTGCCAGTAGTGGCCGGGACGGAGGAGTCTATGGCTACACCTTC.

V usage is TRBV4-1 and J usage is TRBJ2-7; D unresolved. Germline V lookup: CDR1 MGHRA, CDR2 YSYEKL. V dropped 0 bases and J dropped 2 bases, with 20 bases sitting between them. This CDR3 comprises 18 residues. The CDR3 DNA follows: TGCGCCAGCAGCCAAGATAGGATAGGGCACCCGAACGCCTACGAGCAGTACTTC. Amino acids: CASSQDRIGHPNAYEQYF.